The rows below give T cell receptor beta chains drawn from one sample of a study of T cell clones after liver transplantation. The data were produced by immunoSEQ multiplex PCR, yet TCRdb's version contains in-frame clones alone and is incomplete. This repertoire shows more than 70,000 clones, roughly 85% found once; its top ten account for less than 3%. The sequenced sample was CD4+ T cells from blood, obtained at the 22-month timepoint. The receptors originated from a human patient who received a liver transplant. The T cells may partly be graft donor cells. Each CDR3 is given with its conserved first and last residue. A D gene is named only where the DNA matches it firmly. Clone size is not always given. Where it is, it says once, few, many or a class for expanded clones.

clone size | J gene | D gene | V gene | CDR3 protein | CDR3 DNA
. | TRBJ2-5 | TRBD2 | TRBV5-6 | CASSPGLAGGQETQYF | TGTGCCAGCAGCCCCGGACTAGCGGGGGGGCAGGAGACCCAGTACTTC
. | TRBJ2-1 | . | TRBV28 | CASSLFLGDRIF | TGTGCCAGCAGTTTATTCCTGGGAGATCGGATCTTC
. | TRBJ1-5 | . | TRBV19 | CASSLVPSNQPQHF | TGTGCCAGTAGCCTCGTCCCAAGCAATCAGCCCCAGCATTTT
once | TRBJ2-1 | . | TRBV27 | CASSLSRYSENEQFF | TGTGCCAGCAGTTTATCTCGCTATAGTGAAAATGAGCAGTTCTTC
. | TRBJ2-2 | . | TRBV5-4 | CASSLAPETGELFF | TGTGCCAGCAGCTTGGCACCCGAAACCGGGGAGCTGTTTTTT
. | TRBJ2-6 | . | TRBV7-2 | CASSQQTGTGANVLTF | TGTGCCAGCAGTCAACAAACAGGGACCGGGGCCAACGTCCTGACTTTC
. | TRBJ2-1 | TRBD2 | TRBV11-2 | CASSLSVGTSGGEFF | TGTGCCAGCAGCTTATCGGTGGGGACTAGCGGGGGTGAGTTCTTC
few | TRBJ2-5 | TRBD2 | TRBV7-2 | CASSFGTSRETQYF | TGTGCCAGCAGCTTCGGGACTAGTAGAGAGACCCAGTACTTC
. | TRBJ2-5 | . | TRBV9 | CASSTRWETQTQYF | TGTGCCAGCAGCACGAGGTGGGAGACGCAGACCCAGTACTTC
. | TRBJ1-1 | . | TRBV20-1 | CSARVVEAFF | TGCAGTGCTAGGGTTGTTGAAGCTTTCTTT
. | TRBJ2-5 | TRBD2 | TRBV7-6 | CASSAARGGHETQYF | TGTGCCAGCAGCGCAGCCCGGGGGGGCCACGAGACCCAGTACTTC
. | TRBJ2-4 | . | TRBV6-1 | CASARSREYAVF | TGTGCCAGCGCCAGAAGTAGGGAGTATGCAGTCTTC
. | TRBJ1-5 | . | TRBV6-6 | CASSYPGGNQPQHF | TGTGCCAGCAGTTACCCGGGTGGGAATCAGCCCCAGCATTTT
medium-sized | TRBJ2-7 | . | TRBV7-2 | CASSPRIYEQYF | TGTGCCAGCAGTCCCCGCATTTACGAGCAGTACTTC
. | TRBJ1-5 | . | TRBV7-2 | CASSQGSYLGQPQHF | TGTGCCAGCAGCCAAGGTAGCTATCTCGGGCAGCCCCAGCATTTT
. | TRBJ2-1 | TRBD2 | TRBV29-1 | CSAKRHAGVVDEQFF | TGCAGCGCTAAACGCCACGCGGGAGTGGTGGATGAGCAGTTCTTC
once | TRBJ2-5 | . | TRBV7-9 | CASKGPKGTQYF | TGTGCCAGCAAGGGACCGAAGGGGACCCAGTACTTC
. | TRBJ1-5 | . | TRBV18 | CASSPAGGPAQHF | TGTGCCAGCTCACCCGCCGGGGGCCCGGCCCAGCATTTT
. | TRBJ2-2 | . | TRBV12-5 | CASGLVQGELFF | TGTGCTAGTGGTTTGGTACAGGGGGAGCTGTTTTTT
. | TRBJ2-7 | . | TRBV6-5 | CASSLMGGHAYEQYF | TGTGCCAGCAGCCTGATGGGGGGCCATGCCTACGAGCAGTACTTC
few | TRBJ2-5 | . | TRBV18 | CASSAGLEETQYF | TGTGCCAGCTCAGCCGGACTGGAAGAGACCCAGTACTTC
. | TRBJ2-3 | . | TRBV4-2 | CASSRQDINTDTQYF | TGTGCCAGCAGCCGACAGGATATTAACACAGATACGCAGTATTTT
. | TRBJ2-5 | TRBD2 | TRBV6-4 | CASSSGIAQYF | TGTGCCAGCAGTAGCGGGATCGCCCAGTACTTC
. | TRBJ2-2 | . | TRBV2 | CASTAQGIAGELFF | TGTGCCAGCACCGCCCAGGGTATTGCCGGGGAGCTGTTTTTT
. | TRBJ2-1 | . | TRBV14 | CASLQGSTYNEQFF | TGTGCCAGCCTCCAGGGGTCCACCTACAATGAGCAGTTCTTC
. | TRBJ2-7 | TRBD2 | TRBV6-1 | CASIRLGTIAYEQYF | TGTGCCAGCATAAGACTCGGGACTATTGCCTACGAGCAGTACTTC
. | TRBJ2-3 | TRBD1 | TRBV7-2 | CASSPTGAIEDTQYF | TGTGCCAGCAGCCCGACAGGGGCAATTGAAGATACGCAGTATTTT
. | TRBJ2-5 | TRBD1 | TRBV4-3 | CASSLGQGQETQYF | TGCGCCAGCAGCCTGGGACAGGGACAAGAGACCCAGTACTTC
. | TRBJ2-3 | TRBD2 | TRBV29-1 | CSATGGLAGSTDTQYF | TGCAGCGCTACAGGGGGACTAGCGGGCAGCACAGATACGCAGTATTTT
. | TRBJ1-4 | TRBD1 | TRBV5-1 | CASSRDRGRGEKLFF | TGCGCCAGCAGCCGCGACAGGGGGCGAGGTGAAAAACTGTTTTTT
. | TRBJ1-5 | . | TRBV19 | CASRNSNQPQHF | TGTGCCAGTAGAAATAGCAATCAGCCCCAGCATTTT
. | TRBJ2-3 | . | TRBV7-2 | CASSTRGVTDTQYF | TGTGCCAGCAGCACTCGAGGAGTCACAGATACGCAGTATTTT
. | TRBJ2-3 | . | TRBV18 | CASSGQGRTDTQYF | TGTGCCAGCTCGGGGCAGGGAAGGACAGATACGCAGTATTTT
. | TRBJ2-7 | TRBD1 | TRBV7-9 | CASSSAGGYEQYF | TGTGCCAGCAGTTCCGCAGGGGGCTACGAGCAGTACTTC
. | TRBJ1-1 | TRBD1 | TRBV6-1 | CASSGRTGAPLIAFF | TGTGCCAGCAGTGGAAGGACAGGGGCCCCCTTGATAGCTTTCTTT
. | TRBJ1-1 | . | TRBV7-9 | CASSLVGVVAEAFF | TGTGCCAGCAGCTTAGTTGGGGTTGTCGCTGAAGCTTTCTTT
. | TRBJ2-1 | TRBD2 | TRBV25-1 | CASRPGLAGYNEQFF | TGTGCCAGCCGTCCGGGACTAGCGGGATACAATGAGCAGTTCTTC
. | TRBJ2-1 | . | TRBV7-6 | CASSSISGSRSYNEQFF | TGTGCCAGCAGCTCGATCAGCGGCTCTAGGTCCTACAATGAGCAGTTCTTC
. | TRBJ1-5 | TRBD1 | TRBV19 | CASSTGQLNQPQHF | TGTGCCAGTAGTACGGGACAGCTAAATCAGCCCCAGCATTTT
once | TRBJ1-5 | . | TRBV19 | CASSMNSNQPQHF | TGTGCCAGTAGTATGAATAGCAATCAGCCCCAGCATTTT
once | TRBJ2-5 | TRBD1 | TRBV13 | CASSRRTGQETQYF | TGTGCCAGCAGCCGGCGGACAGGGCAAGAGACCCAGTACTTC
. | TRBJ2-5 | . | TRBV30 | CAWGGPAGTAGMETQYF | TGTGCCTGGGGGGGGCCTGCCGGGACAGCCGGTATGGAGACCCAGTACTTC
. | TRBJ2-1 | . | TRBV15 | CATSRQTGNNEQFF | TGTGCCACCAGCAGGCAAACAGGGAACAATGAGCAGTTCTTC
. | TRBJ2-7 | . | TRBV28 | CASSHYPYRGSGSYEQYF | TGTGCCAGCAGCCATTATCCGTATCGGGGTAGCGGATCCTACGAGCAGTACTTC
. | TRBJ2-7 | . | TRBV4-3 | CASSLASSYEQYF | TGCGCCAGCAGCCTGGCGAGCTCCTACGAGCAGTACTTC
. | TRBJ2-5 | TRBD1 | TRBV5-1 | CASSSDRVVETQYF | TGCGCCAGCAGCTCGGACAGGGTGGTAGAGACCCAGTACTTC
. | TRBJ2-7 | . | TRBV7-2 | CASSQGQEQYF | TGTGCCAGCAGCCAAGGACAGGAGCAGTACTTC
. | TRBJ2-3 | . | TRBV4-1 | CASSRQTTTDTQYF | TGCGCCAGCAGCCGCCAGACTACCACAGATACGCAGTATTTT
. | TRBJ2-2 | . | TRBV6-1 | CASSRGNTGELFF | TGTGCCAGCAGTCGGGGGAACACCGGGGAGCTGTTTTTT
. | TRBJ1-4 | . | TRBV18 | CASSPPSTRGANEKLFF | TGTGCCAGCTCACCCCCATCTACGAGGGGAGCTAATGAAAAACTGTTTTTT
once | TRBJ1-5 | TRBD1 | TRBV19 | CASSKRTGTQNQPQHF | TGTGCCAGTAGTAAAAGGACAGGGACACAGAATCAGCCCCAGCATTTT
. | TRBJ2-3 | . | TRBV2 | CASRAITDTQYF | TGTGCCAGCAGAGCGATCACAGATACGCAGTATTTT
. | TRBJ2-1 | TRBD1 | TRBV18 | CASSQRQGADEQFF | TGTGCCAGCTCACAAAGGCAGGGGGCAGATGAGCAGTTCTTC
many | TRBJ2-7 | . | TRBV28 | CASSNPWQGGPYEQYF | TGTGCCAGCAGCAACCCTTGGCAGGGGGGTCCCTACGAGCAGTACTTC
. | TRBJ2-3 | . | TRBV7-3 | CASSFGANTQYF | TGTGCCAGCAGCTTCGGGGCGAATACGCAGTATTTT
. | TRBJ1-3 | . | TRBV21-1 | CASKGQPCPGNTIYF | TGTGCCAGCAAGGGACAACCATGTCCTGGAAACACCATATATTTT
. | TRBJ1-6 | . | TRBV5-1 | CASSAGRDPPYNSPLHF | TGCGCCAGCAGCGCAGGCCGGGACCCCCCATACAATTCACCCCTCCACTTT
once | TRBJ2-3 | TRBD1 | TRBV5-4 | CASSRRTGTDTQYF | TGTGCCAGCAGCCGGCGGACAGGGACAGATACGCAGTATTTT
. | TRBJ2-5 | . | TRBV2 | CASRPNKGVQETQYF | TGTGCCAGCAGACCAAACAAGGGGGTGCAAGAGACCCAGTACTTC